The source of this T cell receptor beta chain is a study of blood T cells in healthy people across ages. It was with a sample-barcoded 5' primer and a J-beta primer mix that a second PCR of roughly 6 to 11 cycles was run. Every cDNA was tagged by a template-switch adaptor with 12 random nucleotides. Each of the samples gave a minimum of 2.5 million paired-end reads that contained CDR3. TCRdb independently ran MiXCR on the 5' RACE reads; one entry per CDR3 protein. The data hold hundreds of thousands of distinct CDR3 sequences, with around 21% observed a single time. This clonotype was picked up a small number of times. This CDR3 spans 13 amino acids. The germline V gene encodes CDR1 LNHNV and CDR2 YYDKDF (reference sequence). The V end lost 6 bases, the J end lost 6 bases, and 11 bases lay between the germline ends.

The sequence came from a man in his 70s in good health. This chain joins TRBV15 and TRBJ2-2; no clear D gene. The source material was blood. The CDR3 nucleotides read TGTGCCACCAGGGCTACCGCCTCCGGGGAGCTGTTTTTT. This translates into CATRATASGELFF.